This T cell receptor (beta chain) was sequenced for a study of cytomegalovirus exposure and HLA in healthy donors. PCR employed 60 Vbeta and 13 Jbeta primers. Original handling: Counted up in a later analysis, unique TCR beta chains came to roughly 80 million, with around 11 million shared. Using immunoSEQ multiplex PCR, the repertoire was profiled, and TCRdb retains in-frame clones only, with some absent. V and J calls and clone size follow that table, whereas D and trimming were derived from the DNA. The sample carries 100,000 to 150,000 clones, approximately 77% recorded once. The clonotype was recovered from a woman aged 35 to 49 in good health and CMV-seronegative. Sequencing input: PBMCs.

In DNA form, the CDR3 reads TGTGCCAGCAGCCAAGAGGCTAATGAAAAACTGTTTTTT. It encodes CASSQEANEKLFF. The rearrangement joins TRBV7-2 to TRBJ1-4; D is undetermined. CDR3 length equals 13 residues. The V and J ends lost 5 bases and 3 bases respectively, with 7 bases between them. CDR1 and CDR2 from the germline V gene are SGHTA and FQGNSA. The full variable domain, rest sourced from reference TRBV7-2 and TRBJ1-4, is GAGVSQSPSNKVTEKGKDVELRCDPISGHTALYWYRQSLGQGLEFLIYFQGNSAPDKSGLPSDRFSAERTGGSVSTLTIQRTQQEDSAVYLCASSQEANEKLFFGSGTQLSVL.